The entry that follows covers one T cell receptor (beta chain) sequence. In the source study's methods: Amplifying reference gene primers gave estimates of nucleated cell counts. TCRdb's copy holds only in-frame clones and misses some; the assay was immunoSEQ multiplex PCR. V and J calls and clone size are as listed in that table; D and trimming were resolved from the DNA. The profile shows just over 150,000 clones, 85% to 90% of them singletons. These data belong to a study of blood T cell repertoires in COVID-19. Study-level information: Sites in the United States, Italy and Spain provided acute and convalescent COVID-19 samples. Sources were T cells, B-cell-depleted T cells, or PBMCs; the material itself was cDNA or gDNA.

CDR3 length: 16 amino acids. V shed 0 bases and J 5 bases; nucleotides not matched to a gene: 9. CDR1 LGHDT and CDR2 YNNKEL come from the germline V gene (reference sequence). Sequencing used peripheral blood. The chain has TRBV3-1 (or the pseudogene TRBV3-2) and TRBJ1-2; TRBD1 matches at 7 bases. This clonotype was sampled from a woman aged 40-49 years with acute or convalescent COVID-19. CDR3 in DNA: TGTGCCAGCAGCCAAGATCCCCAGACAGGGTATTATGGCTACACCTTC. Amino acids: CASSQDPQTGYYGYTF.